The sequence of this T cell receptor (beta chain) was determined in a study of Graves' ophthalmopathy and Graves' hyperthyroidism. The CDR3 covers 15 residues. After removal of 6 bases from V and 4 bases from J, the junction contained 7 bases not matched to a gene. Germline-derived CDR1 and CDR2 are MNHEY and SMNVEV (reference sequence). RNA transcripts were the source from which TCR beta CDR3 regions were amplified. Investigators did first-round RT-PCR with HTBI primers, then second-round multiplex PCR. Using its own MiXCR run on the multiplex PCR reads, TCRdb lists one record per CDR3 protein. This table holds approximately 480,000 distinct CDR3 sequences, around 14% found once. General study findings and limits: The model's prediction of ophthalmopathy progression had 70.59% sensitivity and roughly 77% specificity.

This clonotype was picked up many times. The antigen remains unidentified. This chain joins TRBV27 and TRBJ1-5; TRBD1 aligns across 9 bases. The receptor was isolated from a woman aged 30 to 39 with Graves' ophthalmopathy. Sequenced: blood. The CDR3 nucleotides are TGTGCCAGCAGCCAGGGACAGGGAGGGAATCAGCCCCAGCATTTT. The encoded protein is CASSQGQGGNQPQHF.